This entry lists 5 T cell receptor beta chains sequenced from one sample in a study of T cells in tumors and immune-related adverse events. Sequenced by immunoSEQ multiplex PCR; TCRdb stores in-frame clones only, minus some. The data contain roughly 23,000 clones, 75% to 95% of them singletons. The starting material was lymph node tissue, obtained from a patient treated with anti-PD-1 therapy. The receptors derive from a female donor with metastatic renal cell carcinoma.

This clone was seen once. The J gene is TRBJ1-1, the V gene TRBV6-5, with a weak D call TRBD1 (6 bases). CDR3 size: 13 residues. The germline CDR1 and CDR2 sequences are MNHEY and SVGAGI. The V gene lost 2 bases and the J gene lost 3 bases, with 7 bases spanning the gap. In nucleotides, the CDR3 is TGTGCCAGCAGTTACCAGGGGTACACTGAAGCTTTCTTT. It translates to CASSYQGYTEAFF.

The V gene is TRBV5-1, the J gene TRBJ2-7; no clear D. This CDR3 contains 14 residues. V lost 2 bases, J lost 2 bases, and 11 bases lay in between. Germline assignment: CDR1 SGHRS and CDR2 YFSETQ. The CDR3: CASSLVQVPYEQYF. CDR3 in DNA: TGCGCCAGCAGCTTAGTTCAGGTTCCCTACGAGCAGTACTTC.

This sequence joins TRBV10-1 and TRBJ2-2; D call uncertain. This CDR3 comprises 12 residues. The germline V gene encodes CDR1 WNHNN and CDR2 SYGVQD (reference sequence). V was pared by 9 bases and J by 3 bases, with 8 bases between. The chain's CDR3 is CARNQYTGELFF. CDR3 sequence (DNA): TGCGCCAGGAACCAGTACACCGGGGAGCTGTTTTTT.

The rearrangement links TRBV19 to TRBJ2-1; 9 nucleotides match TRBD2. The V gene's germline CDR1 is LNHDA and CDR2 SQIVND (reference sequence). CDR3 length: 16 residues. The J segment lost 8 bases and the V segment lost 2 bases, leaving 10 bases of the junction unmatched. The CDR3 reads CASSILAGGPGDEQFF. Here the CDR3 DNA reads TGTGCCAGTAGTATATTGGCGGGAGGGCCGGGTGATGAGCAGTTCTTC.

This clone was found a few times. The genes are TRBV19 and TRBJ2-1; D gene ambiguous. The CDR3 is 17 residues long. Germline lookup yields CDR1 LNHDA and CDR2 SQIVND (reference sequence). Trimming pared 3 bases from V and 8 bases from J, leaving 23 bases between. The CDR3, as DNA: TGTGCCAGTAGTATCAGAGGAGTCTACCGGAACCGGGATGAGCAGTTCTTC. It is translated as CASSIRGVYRNRDEQFF. Looking up the rest from reference TRBV19 and TRBJ2-1 gives the full variable domain: DGGITQSPKYLFRKEGQNVTLSCEQNLNHDAMYWYRQDPGQGLRLIYYSQIVNDFQKGDIAEGYSVSREKKESFPLTVTSAQKNPTAFYLCASSIRGVYRNRDEQFFGPGTRLTVL.